This T cell receptor (beta chain) originates from a study of cytomegalovirus exposure and HLA in healthy donors. Study-level background: From 190 million or so T cells, an earlier analysis saw approximately 110 million unique TCR beta sequences.

PCR was performed using 60 Vbeta and 13 Jbeta primers. The data were produced by immunoSEQ multiplex PCR, yet TCRdb's version contains in-frame clones alone and is incomplete. Here the sample spans more than 95,000 clones, approximately 69% being singletons. This CDR3 comprises 13 residues. The V end was cut by 6 bases, the J end by 5 bases, with 13 bases between. Looked up from germline, CDR1 is SNHLY and CDR2 is FYNNEI. The specimen sequenced was PBMCs. The clonotype comes from a man under 40 in good health and CMV-seronegative. The chain uses TRBV2 and TRBJ2-5; maybe TRBD2 (7 bases). CDR3 in amino acids: CASSQQGGETQYF. The CDR3, as DNA: TGTGCCAGCAGCCAACAGGGAGGGGAGACCCAGTACTTC.